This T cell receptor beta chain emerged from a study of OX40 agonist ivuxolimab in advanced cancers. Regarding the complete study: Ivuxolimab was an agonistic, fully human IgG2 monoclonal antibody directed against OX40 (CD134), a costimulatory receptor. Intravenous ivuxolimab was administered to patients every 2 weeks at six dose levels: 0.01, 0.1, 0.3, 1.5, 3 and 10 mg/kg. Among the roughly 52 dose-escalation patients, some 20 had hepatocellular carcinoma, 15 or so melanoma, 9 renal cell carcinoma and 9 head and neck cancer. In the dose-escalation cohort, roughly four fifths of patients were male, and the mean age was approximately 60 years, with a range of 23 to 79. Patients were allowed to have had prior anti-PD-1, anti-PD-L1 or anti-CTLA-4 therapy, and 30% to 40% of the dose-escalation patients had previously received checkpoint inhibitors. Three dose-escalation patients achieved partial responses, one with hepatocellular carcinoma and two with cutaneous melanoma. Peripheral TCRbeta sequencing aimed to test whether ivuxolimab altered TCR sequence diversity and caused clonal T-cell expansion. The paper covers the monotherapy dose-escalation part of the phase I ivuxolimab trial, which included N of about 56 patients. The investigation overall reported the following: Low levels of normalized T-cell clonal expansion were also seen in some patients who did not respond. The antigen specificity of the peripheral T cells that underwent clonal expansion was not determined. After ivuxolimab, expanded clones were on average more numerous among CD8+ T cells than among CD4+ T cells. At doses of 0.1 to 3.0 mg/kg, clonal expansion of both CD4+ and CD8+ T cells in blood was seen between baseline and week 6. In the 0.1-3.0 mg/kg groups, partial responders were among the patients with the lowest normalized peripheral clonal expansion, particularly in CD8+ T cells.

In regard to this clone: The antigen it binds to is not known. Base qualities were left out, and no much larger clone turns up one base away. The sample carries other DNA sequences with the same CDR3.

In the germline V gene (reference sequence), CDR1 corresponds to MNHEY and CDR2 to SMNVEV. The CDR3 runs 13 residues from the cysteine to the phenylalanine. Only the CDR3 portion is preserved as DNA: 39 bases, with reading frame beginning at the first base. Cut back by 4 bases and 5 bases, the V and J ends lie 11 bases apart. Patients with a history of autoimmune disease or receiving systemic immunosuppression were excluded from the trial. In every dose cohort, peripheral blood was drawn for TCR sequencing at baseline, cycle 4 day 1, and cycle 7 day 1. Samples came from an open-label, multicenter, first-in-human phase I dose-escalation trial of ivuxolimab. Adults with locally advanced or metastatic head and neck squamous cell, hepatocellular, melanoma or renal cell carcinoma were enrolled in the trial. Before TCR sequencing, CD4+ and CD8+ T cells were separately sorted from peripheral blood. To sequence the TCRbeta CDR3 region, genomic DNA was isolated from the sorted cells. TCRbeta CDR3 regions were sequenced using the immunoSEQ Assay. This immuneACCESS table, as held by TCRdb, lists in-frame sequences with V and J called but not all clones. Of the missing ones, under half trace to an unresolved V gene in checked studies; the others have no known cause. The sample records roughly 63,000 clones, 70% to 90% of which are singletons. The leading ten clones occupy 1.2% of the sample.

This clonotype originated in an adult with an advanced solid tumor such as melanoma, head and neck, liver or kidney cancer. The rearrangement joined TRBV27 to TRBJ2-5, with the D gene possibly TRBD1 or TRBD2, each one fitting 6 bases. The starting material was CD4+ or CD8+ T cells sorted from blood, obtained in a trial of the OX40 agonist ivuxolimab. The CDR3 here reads CASSWRRGETQYF. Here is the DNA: TGTGCCAGCAGTTGGAGGAGGGGGGAGACCCAGTACTTC.